This note documents a single T cell receptor (beta chain) sequence. These data come from a study of blood T cell repertoires in COVID-19. Study background: Some COVID-19 samples were acute and others convalescent; all came from the United States, Italy and Spain. Nucleic acid was either cDNA or gDNA, and it came from T cells, B-cell-depleted T cells, or PBMCs.

CDR3 length equals 11 residues. Deletions cut 7 bases from V and 5 bases from J, with 11 bases between. The V gene's germline CDR1 is SQVTM and CDR2 ANQGSEA. In the study's own analysis: Estimates of nucleated cell counts were drawn from the amplification of reference gene primers. Only in-frame clones appear in the TCRdb table, and some are missing; sequencing was by immunoSEQ multiplex PCR. V, J and clone size are those of that table, while D and trimming were read from the DNA. The sample contains roughly 200,000 clones, 84% of which appear only once. Sequencing input: peripheral blood. This TCR was sampled from a man aged 50 or older with active or convalescent COVID-19. The chain has TRBV29-1 and TRBJ1-1; maybe TRBD1 (5 bases). In DNA, the CDR3 is TGCAGCGGAACCGGGACTACTGAAGCTTTCTTT. Its translation: CSGTGTTEAFF.